This T cell receptor beta chain was documented in a study of CD8+ T cells in alopecia areata. Regarding the study as a whole: In lesional scalp, particularly from alopecia totalis/universalis, clonality was higher than in normal scalp. Among the top 100, expanded CD8+ clones, as well as scalp clonality, were significantly decreased by tofacitinib.

The table lists this clone with a few counts. Its antigen remains unidentified. CDR1 is GTSNPN and CDR2 is SVGIG in the germline V gene (reference sequence). Trimming removed 0 bases at V and 5 bases at J, with 8 bases between. The CDR3 runs to 13 residues. Extraction and reverse transcription of RNA yielded cDNA as the sequencing template. TCRdb keeps only in-frame clones here, not all; method: immunoSEQ multiplex PCR. The sample shows fewer than 250,000 clones, under 40% of them seen only once. Regarding treatment: oral pan-JAK inhibitor, 5-10 mg twice daily. The chain combines TRBV30 with TRBJ2-1; D uncertain. This sequence was found in a human donor with alopecia areata. The sample in question was CD4+ T cells sorted from blood, obtained between weeks 30 and 35, from a patient treated with tofacitinib. CDR3 sequence (DNA): TGTGCCTGGAGTGTACAGCAGGACAATGAGCAGTTCTTC. This gives the protein CAWSVQQDNEQFF.